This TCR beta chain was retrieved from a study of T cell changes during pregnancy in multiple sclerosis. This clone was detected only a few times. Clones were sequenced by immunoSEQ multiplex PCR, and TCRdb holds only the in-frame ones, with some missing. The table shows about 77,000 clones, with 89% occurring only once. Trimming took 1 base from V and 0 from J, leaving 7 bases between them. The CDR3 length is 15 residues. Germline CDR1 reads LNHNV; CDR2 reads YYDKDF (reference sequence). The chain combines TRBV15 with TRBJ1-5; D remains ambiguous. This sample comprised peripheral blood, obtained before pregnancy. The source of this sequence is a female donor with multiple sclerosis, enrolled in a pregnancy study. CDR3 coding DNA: TGTGCCACCAGCAGAGGGGAGAGTAGCAATCAGCCCCAGCATTTT. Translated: CATSRGESSNQPQHF. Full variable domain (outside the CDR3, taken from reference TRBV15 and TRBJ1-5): DAMVIQNPRYQVTQFGKPVTLSCSQTLNHNVMYWYQQKSSQAPKLLFHYYDKDFNNEADTPDNFQSRRPNTSFCFLDIRSPGLGDTAMYLCATSRGESSNQPQHFGDGTRLSIL.